This T cell receptor beta chain was captured in a study of CD8+ T cells in alopecia areata. Study-wide background: Treatment ran 6 to 18 months, with 6 months of follow-up afterward. Scalp area affected, as a percentage, set the severity score of treated patients.

Treatment reported: oral pan-JAK inhibitor, 5-10 mg twice daily. Peripheral blood and lesional scalp punch biopsies came from alopecia areata patients. Extracted RNA was reverse transcribed, and the resulting cDNA served as sequencing template. Assay: immunoSEQ multiplex PCR; the TCRdb copy retains only in-frame clones and omits some. Here the sample spans roughly 120,000 clones, 56% being singletons. This clone appeared a few times. V shed 7 bases, J shed 9 bases, and the junction held 8 bases outside the gene matches. Germline loops: CDR1 MDHEN, CDR2 SYDVKM. The CDR3 covers 12 residues. This chain connects TRBV28 to TRBJ2-7; 8 bases agree with TRBD1. The receptor was isolated from a human donor with alopecia areata. This sample comprised CD4+ T cells sorted from blood, obtained at week 24, from a patient treated with tofacitinib. The CDR3 DNA reads as TGTGCCAGCACCCCAGGACAGGGACGGCAGTACTTC. Translating gives CASTPGQGRQYF. Drawing the rest from reference TRBV28 and TRBJ2-7, the complete variable domain is DVKVTQSSRYLVKRTGEKVFLECVQDMDHENMFWYRQDPGLGLRLIYFSYDVKMKEKGDIPEGYSVSREKKERFSLILESASTNQTSMYLCASTPGQGRQYFGPGTRLTVT.